The 29 T cell receptor beta chains below come from one sample, sequenced in a study of tissue T cells after allogeneic stem cell transplantation. The sample's time point: mouse harvest day 7 after allogeneic transplant. The graft held 10^6 splenic CD5+ T cells and 10^7 T-cell-depleted bone marrow cells. Here immunoSEQ multiplex PCR was the method, and the copy in TCRdb shows in-frame clones only, minus some. Of roughly 9,500 clones in the sample, around 45% are singletons; the top ten hold around 7.4%. The sequenced material came from gut tissue. The receptors come from a female BALB/c mouse given C57BL/6 T cells with graft-versus-host disease after an allogeneic hematopoietic cell transplant.

In the case of this clone: The gene names given are mouse names. The read stops 1 residue short of the end of the CDR3; the missing end is completed from the germline J gene. This chain links TRBV16 with TRBJ2-2, with 9 bases fitting TRBD2. CDR1 and CDR2 (germline): SGHSA, FRNQAP. J was trimmed by 4 bases and V by 0 bases; bases with no gene match: 3. The CDR3 has 16 residues. The sequenced CDR3 bases are TGTGCAAGCAGCTTAGATGGGGGGGCGACCACCGGGCAGCTCTAC. It encodes CASSLDGGATTGQLY. The complete CDR3 sequence is CASSLDGGATTGQLYF.

Worth noting for this clone: The gene names given are mouse names. The CDR3 goes on 1 residue after the read ends, and that part is filled in from the germline J gene. This sample includes further DNA sequences coding for the same CDR3. The J gene is TRBJ2-4, the V gene TRBV26, with D unresolved. CDR1 and CDR2 (germline): KGHPV, FQNQEV (reference sequence). CDR3 length equals 14 residues. The V gene lost 0 bases and the J gene lost 0 bases, with 4 bases spanning the gap. CDR3 sequence: CASSLSNSQNTLYF. The DNA read from the CDR3 is TGTGCCAGCAGTCTGTCGAACAGTCAAAACACCTTGTAC.

Points on this clone: Genes here carry mouse names. With the read ending 1 residue before the CDR3 end, the germline J gene is used to fill in that end. V is TRBV29 and J is TRBJ2-5; the D gene is possibly TRBD1 (6 bases). Germline V gene sequence: CDR1 MSHET, CDR2 SYDVDS. The CDR3 loop spans 14 amino acids. Trimming removed 2 bases from V and 3 bases from J, with 9 bases in between. CDR3 in amino acids: CASSLEGQQDTQYF. CDR3 DNA, as far as it was read: TGTGCTAGCAGTTTAGAGGGACAACAAGACACCCAGTAC.

This clone was picked up a small number of times. Genes and germline are mouse. With the read ending 1 residue before the CDR3 end, the germline J gene is used to fill in that end. V is TRBV19 and J is TRBJ1-2, with 9 bases matching TRBD1. The length of the CDR3 is 14 residues. The junction had 1 base not matched to a gene; V was cut back by 4 bases and J by 0 bases. Looked up from germline, CDR1 is FNHDT and CDR2 is SITEND (reference sequence). The DNA read from the CDR3 is TGTGCCAGCAGTCGGGACAGGGCAAACTCCGACTACACC. It translates to CASSRDRANSDYT. The whole CDR3 protein reads CASSRDRANSDYTF.

Concerning this clone itself: The gene names here belong to mouse. The read ends 1 residue early relative to the CDR3; the germline J gene fills the gap. V gene TRBV26 combines with J gene TRBJ2-7; no clear D gene. The germline V gene encodes CDR1 KGHPV and CDR2 FQNQEV (reference sequence). The ends were cut back, 0 bases at V and 0 bases at J, with 6 bases in the middle. CDR3 size: 14 residues. CDR3 in amino acids: CASSLSTYSYEQYF. CDR3 bases read: TGTGCCAGCAGTCTGTCGACATACTCCTATGAACAGTAC.

This clone has only a few counts. Gene names and germline match the mouse. The read halts 1 residue ahead of the CDR3 end, with the missing end drawn from the germline J gene. The rearrangement joins TRBV14 to TRBJ2-7; D ambiguous. Trimming took off 1 base at V and 4 bases at J, with 6 bases between the two ends. Germline loops: CDR1 SGHDT, CDR2 FRDEAV. This CDR3 spans 12 amino acids. CDR3 loop: CASSFPGYEQYF. Partial CDR3 DNA: TGTGCCAGCAGTTTCCCGGGTTATGAACAGTAC.

The table lists this clone with a few counts. Gene names and germline refer to mouse. The read terminates 1 residue before the CDR3 end, so the remaining end is supplied by the germline J gene. This rearrangement joins TRBV26 to TRBJ1-2; 9 bases line up with TRBD1. Germline loops: CDR1 KGHPV, CDR2 FQNQEV (reference sequence). There are 14 residues in the CDR3. V shed 5 bases, J shed 4 bases, and the junction held 5 bases outside the gene matches. The CDR3 loop is CASSVDRGGSDYTF. The CDR3 DNA, read in part, is TGTGCCAGCAGTGTGGACAGGGGCGGCTCCGACTACACC.

In this sample, this clone turned up a few times. Gene names follow the mouse nomenclature. The CDR3 end falls 1 residue outside the read, so it is completed with the germline J gene. The chain is built from TRBV23 and TRBJ2-7; the table assigns TRBD2, which was not confirmed against the DNA. Germline assignment: CDR1 KGHTA and CDR2 FQNQQP. The CDR3 has 14 residues. The CDR3 protein is CSSSQSGGSHEQYF. The sequenced part of the CDR3 DNA is TGCTCCAGCAGTCAATCTGGGGGGAGCCATGAACAGTAC.

As to this clone: Gene names are mouse gene names. Read sequence stops 1 residue before the CDR3 end, and the germline J gene provides the missing end. The chain carries TRBV23 and TRBJ2-1; the D call of TRBD1 is as the table states it, not checked on the DNA. The CDR3 runs to 15 residues. Germline assignment: CDR1 KGHTA and CDR2 FQNQQP. The CDR3 is CSSSRQGATYAEQFF. The DNA read from the CDR3 is TGCTCCAGCAGTCGACAGGGGGCGACATATGCTGAGCAGTTC.

This clone was detected a few times. Gene names are mouse gene names. The observed sequence ends 1 residue before the CDR3 terminus, with the missing tail filled in from the germline J gene. The chain links TRBV20 to TRBJ1-1, with D perhaps TRBD1 (5 bases). The CDR3 runs to 12 residues. Germline CDR1 and CDR2: GFQATS and STVNSAI. V was trimmed by 1 base and J by 3 bases, leaving 6 bases between them. The CDR3 loop reads CGARGTHTEVFF. The sequenced part of the CDR3 DNA is TGTGGTGCTAGGGGGACACACACAGAAGTCTTC.

Comment on this clone: These gene names are mouse names. The missing CDR3 end, 1 residue past where the read stops, is filled in from the germline J gene. The chain has TRBV26 and TRBJ1-3; 10 bases line up with TRBD1. From germline, CDR1 is KGHPV and CDR2 FQNQEV (reference sequence). This CDR3 is 15 amino acids long. Trimming removed 4 bases from V and 0 bases from J; junction bases left unmatched: 0. The sequenced CDR3 bases are TGTGCCAGCAGTCGACAGGGGGCTTCTGGAAATACGCTCTAT. It yields the protein CASSRQGASGNTLY. The entire CDR3 protein reads CASSRQGASGNTLYF.

On this clone: Gene and germline names: mouse. Sequencing ends 1 residue short of the CDR3 end; the germline J gene provides the rest. The chain carries TRBV26 and TRBJ1-6; TRBD1 matches 7 bases. TRBJ1-6 counts as an open reading frame of uncertain function. CDR3 length equals 17 residues. Germline values: CDR1 KGHPV, CDR2 FQNQEV (reference sequence). V was clipped by 0 bases and J by 0 bases; unmatched bases: 2. The CDR3 loop reads CASSLSTGHSYNSPLYF. The DNA read from the CDR3 is TGTGCCAGCAGTCTGTCGACAGGGCATTCCTATAATTCGCCCCTCTAC.

As regards this clone: The germline and genes are mouse ones. The CDR3 is cut off 1 residue early in the read; its end comes from the germline J gene. V gene TRBV4 combines with J gene TRBJ2-7, with a possible D match to TRBD2 (5 bases). The CDR3 spans 12 residues. The V end lost 6 bases, the J end lost 7 bases, and 13 bases lay between the germline ends. Per the germline V gene, CDR1 is LGHDT and CDR2 is YNNKQL (reference sequence). The CDR3 protein is CASSLMGWEQYF. The sequenced part of the CDR3 DNA is TGTGCCAGCAGTTTAATGGGGTGGGAACAGTAC.

There are a few counts of this clone. Germline and genes here are mouse. The sequence runs out 1 residue before the end of the CDR3; the remainder is reconstructed from the germline J gene. V is TRBV3 and J is TRBJ2-7; D is unclear. Germline CDR1 and CDR2: SNHLY and FYNGKV (reference sequence). Trimming cost V 0 bases and J 4 bases, with 7 bases left between them. The CDR3 is 13 amino acids. CDR3 DNA, as far as it was read: TGTGCCAGCAGCTTAGCGCCGGGTTATGAACAGTAC. Its translation: CASSLAPGYEQY. The full CDR3 protein reads CASSLAPGYEQYF.

This clone is medium-sized. Germline and genes: mouse. The CDR3 end lies 1 residue beyond the end of the read and is filled in from the germline J gene. The chain uses TRBV26 and TRBJ1-3; weak D call: TRBD1 (5 bases). The CDR3 totals 13 residues. CDR1 and CDR2 (germline): KGHPV, FQNQEV (reference sequence). V gave up 4 bases and J gave up 1 base, with 5 bases separating them. The CDR3 region is CASSQGSGNTLYF. Incomplete CDR3 DNA: TGTGCCAGCAGTCAGGGGTCTGGAAATACGCTCTAT. The full variable domain, its missing parts supplied by reference TRBV26 and TRBJ1-3, is NSKVIQTPRYLVKGQGQKAKMRCIPEKGHPVVFWYQQNKNNEFKFLINFQNQEVLQQIDMTEKRFSAECPSNSPCSLEIQSSEAGDSALYLCASSQGSGNTLYFGEGSRLIVV.

In regard to this clone: Gene names refer to mouse genes. The read finishes 1 residue shy of the CDR3 end, and the germline J gene is used to complete it. The rearrangement joins TRBV12-1 to TRBJ2-5; D perhaps matches TRBD1 (6 bases). Trimming removed 2 bases from V and 3 bases from J, with 8 bases in between. This CDR3 contains 13 residues. Germline CDR1 is SGHSN and CDR2 is HYEKVE. This CDR3 is CASSHRVQDTQYF. Incomplete CDR3 DNA: TGTGCCAGCTCTCACAGGGTACAAGACACCCAGTAC. The full variable domain, completed using reference TRBV12-1 and TRBJ2-5, is DSGVVQSPRHIIKEKGGRSVLTCIPISGHSNVVWYQQTLGKELKFLIQHYEKVERDKGFLPSRFSVQQFDDYHSEMNMSALELEDSAMYFCASSHRVQDTQYFGPGTRLLVL.

This clone is medium-sized by share. The genes are named according to mouse. The read terminates 1 residue before the CDR3 end, so the remaining end is supplied by the germline J gene. This CDR3 is also generated by other DNA sequences in the sample. The chain links TRBV26 to TRBJ2-2; D not certain. Germline CDR1 and CDR2: KGHPV and FQNQEV (reference sequence). CDR3 length: 14 amino acids. The V and J ends lost 4 bases and 0 bases respectively, with 6 bases between them. The CDR3 loop reads CASSPGANTGQLYF. CDR3 bases read: TGTGCCAGCAGTCCCGGAGCAAACACCGGGCAGCTCTAC.

This clone appeared a few times. These gene names are mouse names. The read is 1 residue too short to cover the CDR3 end, so that end is filled in from the germline J gene. This rearrangement joins TRBV3 to TRBJ2-7; 8 positions match TRBD2. Germline CDR1 reads SNHLY; CDR2 reads FYNGKV (reference sequence). Trimming removed 1 base from V and 4 bases from J; junction bases left unmatched: 3. This CDR3 spans 14 amino acids. The sequenced part of the CDR3 DNA is TGTGCCAGCAGCTTAGAGCTGGGGGGATATGAACAGTAC. This codes for CASSLELGGYEQY. The CDR3, in full, reads CASSLELGGYEQYF.

This clone was counted a few times. Each gene name is a mouse one. Read data end 1 residue before the CDR3 end; the end is taken from the germline J gene. The chain combines TRBV16 with TRBJ2-7; TRBD2 matches 7 bases. The CDR3 extends over 15 amino acids. Germline-derived CDR1 and CDR2 are SGHSA and FRNQAP. With V trimmed by 2 bases and J by 0 bases, 4 bases remained unmatched. CDR3 sequence: CASSLIGGSSYEQYF. CDR3 bases read: TGTGCAAGCAGCTTAATTGGGGGGAGCTCCTATGAACAGTAC.

As for this clone: Gene names are the mouse ones. The read ends 1 residue before the CDR3 terminus; that terminus is restored from the germline J gene. This chain uses TRBV1 with TRBJ1-5; 10 bases agree with TRBD1. The trim removed 0 bases at V and 4 bases at J, leaving 3 bases unmatched. The germline CDR1 and CDR2 sequences are NSQYPW and LRSPGD (reference sequence). The CDR3 sequence is 16 residues long. The sequenced part of the CDR3 DNA is TGCACCTGCAGTGCAGATAGGACAGGGGGGAACCAGGCTCCGCTT. Translating gives CTCSADRTGGNQAPL. The CDR3 in full is CTCSADRTGGNQAPLF. Supplemented by reference TRBV1 and TRBJ1-5, the full variable domain reads VTLLEQNPRWRLVPRGQAVNLRCILKNSQYPWMSWYQQDLQKQLQWLFTLRSPGDKEVKSLPGADYLATRVTDTELRLQVANMSQGRTLYCTCSADRTGGNQAPLFGEGTRLSVL.

In its sample, this clone ranks as medium-sized. Germline and genes: mouse. With the read ending 1 residue before the CDR3 end, the germline J gene is used to fill in that end. The genes are TRBV13-1 and TRBJ1-1; D gene ambiguous. Germline CDR1 NSHNY, CDR2 SYGAGN. Trimming took 0 bases from V and 4 from J, leaving 7 bases between them. The CDR3 is 13 amino acids. The sequenced part of the CDR3 DNA is TGTGCCAGCAGTGATGCACGGGGCACAGAAGTCTTC. Translation: CASSDARGTEVF. The complete CDR3 sequence is CASSDARGTEVFF.

Points on this clone: Genes and germline come from the mouse. This chain's CDR3 is CASSQEGVNYAEQFF. The CDR3 bases that were read are TGTGCCAGCAGCCAAGAGGGGGTTAACTATGCTGAGCAGTTC. This chain uses TRBV2 with TRBJ2-1; D is tentatively TRBD1 or TRBD2 (5 bases each). The read stops 1 residue short of the end of the CDR3; the missing end is completed from the germline J gene. V shed 0 bases and J shed 0 bases, with 6 bases lying between them. CDR3 length: 15 residues. Germline CDR1 and CDR2: LGHNA and YSYQKL.

On this clone itself: Each gene name is a mouse one. The DNA ends 1 residue before the CDR3 does, and the rest of the CDR3 is filled in from the germline J gene. This specimen includes other DNA sequences encoding the same CDR3. The V and J genes are TRBV16 and TRBJ2-2; 7 bases agree with TRBD1. Germline CDR1 SGHSA, CDR2 FRNQAP. Trimming at V came to 5 bases and at J to 2 bases, leaving 2 bases not matched to a gene. This CDR3 has 14 amino acids. This CDR3 reads CASSPGQNTGQLYF. The DNA read from the CDR3 is TGTGCAAGCAGCCCGGGACAGAACACCGGGCAGCTCTAC.

Details on this clone: Germline is not matched at one junction end, which may reflect a read error. Gene names are mouse gene names. The read halts 1 residue ahead of the CDR3 end, with the missing end drawn from the germline J gene. The chain couples TRBV29 to TRBJ1-5; D not certain. The CDR3 sequence is 13 residues long. Germline loops: CDR1 MSHET, CDR2 SYDVDS. The DNA read from the CDR3 is TGTGCCAGCAGTGATACTAACAACCAGGCTCCGCTT. Translated: CASSDTNNQAPL. The CDR3, in full, reads CASSDTNNQAPLF. The whole variable domain, remainder taken from reference TRBV29 and TRBJ1-5, is DMKVTQMPRYLIKRMGENVLLECGQDMSHETMYWYRQDPGLGLQLIYISYDVDSNSEGDIPKGYRVSRKKREHFSLILDSAKTNQTSVYFCASSDTNNQAPLFGEGTRLSVL.

Concerning this clone: Gene labels here are mouse ones. The observed sequence ends 1 residue before the CDR3 terminus, with the missing tail filled in from the germline J gene. This chain uses TRBV23 with TRBJ1-4; the D call of TRBD1 is as the table states it, not checked on the DNA. Germline V gene data show CDR1 as KGHTA and CDR2 as FQNQQP. This CDR3 region has 14 residues. The CDR3 protein is CSSRGTATNERLFF. The covered CDR3 bases are TGCTCCAGCAGAGGGACAGCAACCAACGAAAGATTATTT.

As to this clone: Gene labels here are mouse ones. Read data end 1 residue before the CDR3 end; the end is taken from the germline J gene. The chain couples TRBV29 to TRBJ1-1, with D uncertain. V shed 2 bases and J shed 1 base, with 5 bases lying between them. CDR1 is MSHET, CDR2 SYDVDS, per germline. This CDR3 has 13 residues. The CDR3 region is CASSLNPNTEVFF. The sequenced CDR3 bases are TGTGCTAGCAGTTTAAATCCGAACACAGAAGTCTTC.

As regards this clone: Germline and genes: mouse. The read is 1 residue too short to cover the CDR3 end, so that end is filled in from the germline J gene. The same CDR3 can be traced to other DNA sequences in this sample. The chain is built from TRBV12-2 and TRBJ2-3; 9 bases fit TRBD2. Germline loops: CDR1 SGHLS, CDR2 HYDKME. The CDR3 totals 17 residues. V gave up 0 bases and J gave up 1 base; unmatched junction bases: 7. CDR3 loop: CASSLEWGGAGAETLYF. Partial CDR3 DNA: TGTGCCAGCTCTCTCGAGTGGGGGGGCGCGGGTGCAGAAACGCTGTAT.

This clone was seen only a few times. Mouse gene names apply. The read falls 1 residue short of the CDR3 end, and the missing part is taken from the germline J gene. This rearrangement joins TRBV14 to TRBJ2-7; 8 bases match TRBD2. The germline V gene has CDR1 SGHDT and CDR2 FRDEAV. V shed 1 base and J 2 bases; nucleotides not matched to a gene: 2. CDR3 size: 14 residues. CDR3 protein: CASSFGWGAYEQYF. CDR3 DNA, as far as it was read: TGTGCCAGCAGTTTCGGCTGGGGGGCCTATGAACAGTAC.

Of note for this clone: Gene and germline names: mouse. The read terminates 1 residue before the CDR3 end, so the remaining end is supplied by the germline J gene. The V gene is TRBV1, the J gene TRBJ2-1; D not resolved. The V end was cut by 3 bases, the J end by 1 base, with 7 bases between. Germline CDR1 is NSQYPW and CDR2 is LRSPGD (reference sequence). The length of the CDR3 is 14 residues. CDR3 DNA, as far as it was read: TGCACCTGCAGTGCCCCACAAAACTATGCTGAGCAGTTC. It translates to CTCSAPQNYAEQF. The entire CDR3 is CTCSAPQNYAEQFF.